This T cell receptor (beta chain) was sequenced for a study of T cell repertoires in cytomegalovirus infection. The wider study: Peptides in the study included HLA-C-restricted and HLA-B-restricted CMV epitopes. Overall study findings and caveats: Clonotypes of TCR beta that were HLA-C-restricted and CMV-specific dominated the ex vivo response.

TCRdb re-called the reads through MiXCR, storing one row per CDR3 protein. The sample records 650,000 to 850,000 distinct CDR3 sequences, about 29% being singletons. Germline loops: CDR1 MNHEY, CDR2 SMNVEV (reference sequence). The V and J ends lost 2 bases and 7 bases respectively, with 14 bases between them. This CDR3 has 15 residues. Worth noting for this clonotype: The target antigen is unknown.

The sample was cultured CD8+ T cells from PBMCs, taken from culture after CMV antigen stimulation. V and J are TRBV27 and TRBJ1-4; weak D call: TRBD1 (6 bases). This clonotype was obtained from a human donor in good health (CMV status not recorded). Some clones in this sample may be carry-over from other donors' samples. Here the CDR3 reads CASSLRYREGEKLFF. CDR3 coding DNA: TGTGCCAGCAGTTTAAGGTACAGGGAAGGTGAAAAACTGTTTTTT.